This is a list of T cell receptor beta chains from one sample in a study of human T cells and chemical hapten exposure. TCRdb re-called the RACE reads through MiXCR, storing one row per CDR3 protein. This sample carries 95,000 to 150,000 distinct CDR3 sequences, around 10% of them seen once, and the ten largest clones take 2% to 2.5%. The sequencing here drew on whole blood, taken in connection with sensitization to the hapten diphenylcyclopropenone (DPC). These receptors were taken from a woman aged 45 to 65 with alopecia areata. Some clones in this sample may be carry-over from other donors' samples. The CDR3 runs from the conserved cysteine through the conserved F or W. The D gene is left open where the match is weak. Not all rows give a size; the values are once, few, many and, for expanded clones, a class.

abundance: -; v_gene: TRBV20-1; d_gene: -; len: 14; j_gene: TRBJ2-3; CDR3aa: CSAIVSSGTDTQYF; CDR3nt: TGCAGTGCGATTGTGTCTAGTGGCACAGATACGCAGTATTTT
abundance: few; v_gene: TRBV6-6; d_gene: -; len: 14; j_gene: TRBJ1-4; CDR3aa: CASSLPGPNEKLFF; CDR3nt: TGTGCCAGCAGTTTGCCAGGGCCTAATGAAAAACTGTTTTTT
abundance: many; v_gene: TRBV5-4; d_gene: -; len: 16; j_gene: TRBJ2-3; CDR3aa: CASSPKGPLDTDTQYF; CDR3nt: TGTGCCAGCAGTCCAAAGGGGCCCCTCGACACAGATACGCAGTATTTT
abundance: -; v_gene: TRBV7-9; d_gene: -; len: 13; j_gene: TRBJ2-1; CDR3aa: CASKEDLDNEQFF; CDR3nt: TGTGCCAGCAAGGAGGATTTGGACAATGAGCAGTTCTTC
abundance: few; v_gene: TRBV13; d_gene: -; len: 13; j_gene: TRBJ2-5; CDR3aa: CASGQQGRETQYF; CDR3nt: TGTGCCAGCGGCCAACAGGGTCGAGAGACCCAGTACTTC
abundance: -; v_gene: TRBV6-4; d_gene: TRBD1; len: 15; j_gene: TRBJ2-3; CDR3aa: CASTTGQGATDTQYF; CDR3nt: TGTGCCAGCACCACAGGACAGGGGGCCACAGATACGCAGTATTTT
abundance: many; v_gene: TRBV6-6; d_gene: -; len: 14; j_gene: TRBJ2-4; CDR3aa: CASRDPLAKNIQYF; CDR3nt: TGTGCCAGCAGAGACCCTTTAGCCAAAAACATTCAGTACTTC
abundance: -; v_gene: TRBV20-1; d_gene: -; len: 12; j_gene: TRBJ1-1; CDR3aa: CSARVSDTEAFF; CDR3nt: TGCAGTGCTAGGGTCTCGGACACTGAAGCTTTCTTT
abundance: many; v_gene: TRBV25-1; d_gene: -; len: 14; j_gene: TRBJ2-1; CDR3aa: CASSESGPFYEQFF; CDR3nt: TGTGCCAGCAGTGAATCCGGGCCTTTCTATGAGCAGTTCTTC
abundance: -; v_gene: TRBV5-1; d_gene: -; len: 14; j_gene: TRBJ2-1; CDR3aa: CASSQGEGYNEQFF; CDR3nt: TGCGCCAGCAGCCAAGGGGAAGGCTACAATGAGCAGTTCTTC
abundance: few; v_gene: TRBV12-3/TRBV12-4; d_gene: -; len: 16; j_gene: TRBJ2-2; CDR3aa: CASRPPGTLNTGELFF; CDR3nt: TGTGCCAGCAGGCCCCCTGGGACCTTGAACACCGGGGAGCTGTTTTTT
abundance: -; v_gene: TRBV18; d_gene: -; len: 15; j_gene: TRBJ2-5; CDR3aa: CASSPGTPRQETQYF; CDR3nt: TGTGCCAGCTCACCGGGGACACCCAGGCAAGAGACCCAGTACTTC
abundance: -; v_gene: TRBV4-1; d_gene: -; len: 14; j_gene: TRBJ2-5; CDR3aa: CASSQVPGEETQYF; CDR3nt: TGCGCCAGCAGCCAAGTCCCAGGCGAAGAGACCCAGTACTTC
abundance: few; v_gene: TRBV16; d_gene: -; len: 14; j_gene: TRBJ2-5; CDR3aa: CASSQRLNPETQYF; CDR3nt: TGTGCCAGCAGCCAAAGACTAAATCCAGAGACCCAGTACTTC
abundance: few; v_gene: TRBV7-9; d_gene: TRBD1; len: 15; j_gene: TRBJ2-1; CDR3aa: CASSLGQGAWNEQFF; CDR3nt: TGTGCCAGCAGCCTGGGACAGGGGGCTTGGAATGAGCAGTTCTTC
abundance: few; v_gene: TRBV2; d_gene: -; len: 13; j_gene: TRBJ2-1; CDR3aa: CASIEAIYNEQFF; CDR3nt: TGTGCCAGCATTGAAGCTATTTACAATGAGCAGTTCTTC
abundance: many; v_gene: TRBV2; d_gene: -; len: 14; j_gene: TRBJ1-6; CDR3aa: CASSGPERGSPLHF; CDR3nt: TGTGCCAGCAGTGGACCGGAGAGAGGTTCACCCCTCCACTTT
abundance: few; v_gene: TRBV30; d_gene: -; len: 13; j_gene: TRBJ1-5; CDR3aa: CAWSQQLNQPQHF; CDR3nt: TGTGCCTGGAGTCAACAGTTAAATCAGCCCCAGCATTTT
abundance: -; v_gene: TRBV10-2; d_gene: TRBD2; len: 15; j_gene: TRBJ2-3; CDR3aa: CASSDSGGVTDTQYF; CDR3nt: TGCGCCAGCAGTGATAGCGGGGGAGTCACAGATACGCAGTATTTT
abundance: few; v_gene: TRBV27; d_gene: -; len: 16; j_gene: TRBJ1-5; CDR3aa: CASSLSSGTTNQPQHF; CDR3nt: TGTGCCAGCAGTTTATCGTCCGGGACGACCAATCAGCCCCAGCATTTT
abundance: few; v_gene: TRBV10-3; d_gene: TRBD2; len: 16; j_gene: TRBJ2-1; CDR3aa: CAIKGPAGSSYNEQFF; CDR3nt: TGTGCCATCAAAGGCCCAGCGGGGTCCTCCTACAATGAGCAGTTCTTC
abundance: many; v_gene: TRBV2; d_gene: -; len: 13; j_gene: TRBJ2-7; CDR3aa: CASSELHSYEQYF; CDR3nt: TGTGCCAGCAGTGAACTCCATTCCTACGAGCAGTACTTC
abundance: -; v_gene: TRBV27; d_gene: TRBD1; len: 16; j_gene: TRBJ1-6; CDR3aa: CASSLSNRQGSSPLHF; CDR3nt: TGTGCCAGCAGTTTATCCAACCGACAGGGTTCTTCACCCCTCCACTTT
abundance: -; v_gene: TRBV10-3; d_gene: -; len: 14; j_gene: TRBJ1-1; CDR3aa: CAISNRDANTEAFF; CDR3nt: TGTGCCATCAGCAACAGGGACGCGAACACTGAAGCTTTCTTT
abundance: many; v_gene: TRBV20-1; d_gene: -; len: 15; j_gene: TRBJ1-5; CDR3aa: CSAAPGSYSNQPQHF; CDR3nt: TGCAGTGCCGCGCCCGGGAGCTATAGCAATCAGCCCCAGCATTTT
abundance: -; v_gene: TRBV7-9; d_gene: -; len: 17; j_gene: TRBJ2-7; CDR3aa: CASSPFVAGISSYEQYF; CDR3nt: TGTGCCAGCAGCCCCTTTGTTGCAGGGATTAGCTCCTACGAGCAGTACTTC
abundance: few; v_gene: TRBV28; d_gene: -; len: 15; j_gene: TRBJ2-2; CDR3aa: CASSTLARNTGELFF; CDR3nt: TGTGCCAGCAGTACCCTAGCGAGGAACACCGGGGAGCTGTTTTTT
abundance: few; v_gene: TRBV18; d_gene: -; len: 13; j_gene: TRBJ1-1; CDR3aa: CASSPRPNTEAFF; CDR3nt: TGTGCCAGCTCACCACGCCCGAACACTGAAGCTTTCTTT
abundance: few; v_gene: TRBV20-1; d_gene: -; len: 14; j_gene: TRBJ2-7; CDR3aa: CSAARAGEAYEQYF; CDR3nt: TGCAGTGCAGCACGAGCAGGGGAGGCCTACGAGCAGTACTTC
abundance: -; v_gene: TRBV7-2; d_gene: TRBD2; len: 15; j_gene: TRBJ2-1; CDR3aa: CASSSSGWGVGEQFF; CDR3nt: TGTGCCAGCAGCTCTAGCGGTTGGGGGGTGGGGGAGCAGTTCTTC
abundance: few; v_gene: TRBV9; d_gene: -; len: 20; j_gene: TRBJ2-6; CDR3aa: CASSVNHREFPSSGANVLTF; CDR3nt: TGTGCCAGCAGCGTAAATCACCGGGAGTTCCCTTCCTCTGGGGCCAACGTCCTGACTTTC
abundance: -; v_gene: TRBV9; d_gene: -; len: 13; j_gene: TRBJ2-7; CDR3aa: CASSAGLGYEQYF; CDR3nt: TGTGCCAGCAGCGCGGGACTTGGATACGAGCAGTACTTC
abundance: -; v_gene: TRBV7-9; d_gene: TRBD1; len: 14; j_gene: TRBJ1-1; CDR3aa: CASSLGTGPTEAFF; CDR3nt: TGTGCCAGCAGCCTGGGGACAGGGCCCACTGAAGCTTTCTTT
abundance: few; v_gene: TRBV20-1; d_gene: TRBD1; len: 12; j_gene: TRBJ1-1; CDR3aa: CSAAPLGQRAFF; CDR3nt: TGCAGTGCAGCCCCCTTGGGACAGCGGGCTTTCTTT
abundance: many; v_gene: TRBV20-1; d_gene: -; len: 14; j_gene: TRBJ2-4; CDR3aa: CSAMGTGAKNIQYF; CDR3nt: TGCAGTGCTATGGGTACGGGGGCCAAAAACATTCAGTACTTC
abundance: few; v_gene: TRBV13; d_gene: -; len: 14; j_gene: TRBJ1-1; CDR3aa: CASRGLQGDTEAFF; CDR3nt: TGTGCCAGCAGGGGCCTACAGGGCGACACTGAAGCTTTCTTT
abundance: -; v_gene: TRBV7-3; d_gene: TRBD1; len: 15; j_gene: TRBJ2-1; CDR3aa: CASSDGTGIVSEQFF; CDR3nt: TGTGCCAGCAGCGACGGGACAGGGATAGTGAGTGAGCAGTTCTTC
abundance: -; v_gene: TRBV28; d_gene: -; len: 16; j_gene: TRBJ1-5; CDR3aa: CASSFHRGSSNQPQHF; CDR3nt: TGTGCCAGCAGTTTTCATAGGGGGAGTAGCAATCAGCCCCAGCATTTT
abundance: -; v_gene: TRBV2; d_gene: -; len: 13; j_gene: TRBJ1-1; CDR3aa: CASRLNLNTEAFF; CDR3nt: TGTGCCAGCAGATTAAATTTGAACACTGAAGCTTTCTTT
abundance: -; v_gene: TRBV24-1; d_gene: -; len: 15; j_gene: TRBJ2-1; CDR3aa: CATSGAPPDDNEQFF; CDR3nt: TGTGCCACCAGTGGGGCGCCACCCGATGACAATGAGCAGTTCTTC
abundance: many; v_gene: TRBV6-2/TRBV6-3; d_gene: TRBD2; len: 19; j_gene: TRBJ2-4; CDR3aa: CASSYEVSGTKPAKNIQYF; CDR3nt: TGTGCCAGCAGTTACGAGGTTAGCGGGACAAAGCCAGCCAAAAACATTCAGTACTTC
abundance: few; v_gene: TRBV27; d_gene: TRBD2; len: 19; j_gene: TRBJ2-3; CDR3aa: CASRIPGTSGPPSTDTQYF; CDR3nt: TGTGCCAGCAGAATACCCGGGACTAGCGGACCTCCTAGCACAGATACGCAGTATTTT
abundance: few; v_gene: TRBV12-5; d_gene: -; len: 15; j_gene: TRBJ2-7; CDR3aa: CASGLRELSSYEQYF; CDR3nt: TGTGCTAGTGGTTTGCGTGAGCTGTCATCCTACGAGCAGTACTTC
abundance: few; v_gene: TRBV7-9; d_gene: TRBD1; len: 14; j_gene: TRBJ2-7; CDR3aa: CASSFWTGNYEQYF; CDR3nt: TGTGCCAGCAGCTTTTGGACAGGGAACTACGAGCAGTACTTC
abundance: -; v_gene: TRBV30; d_gene: -; len: 13; j_gene: TRBJ2-3; CDR3aa: CAWSADGPDTQYF; CDR3nt: TGTGCCTGGAGTGCCGACGGTCCAGATACGCAGTATTTT
abundance: few; v_gene: TRBV5-1; d_gene: -; len: 13; j_gene: TRBJ1-1; CDR3aa: CASSLARDGEAFF; CDR3nt: TGCGCCAGCAGCTTGGCAAGGGACGGTGAAGCTTTCTTT
abundance: -; v_gene: TRBV21-1; d_gene: -; len: 14; j_gene: TRBJ2-1; CDR3aa: CASSKGAGANEQFF; CDR3nt: TGTGCCAGCAGCAAAGGTGCAGGGGCCAATGAGCAGTTCTTC
abundance: many; v_gene: TRBV7-2; d_gene: -; len: 16; j_gene: TRBJ1-5; CDR3aa: CASSLYGLGAWQPQHF; CDR3nt: TGTGCCAGCAGCCTCTACGGTCTTGGGGCATGGCAGCCCCAGCATTTT
abundance: -; v_gene: TRBV3-2; d_gene: -; len: 16; j_gene: TRBJ1-5; CDR3aa: CASSQDRGRGDQPQHF; CDR3nt: TGTGCCAGCAGCCAAGATCGGGGCAGGGGAGATCAGCCCCAGCATTTT
abundance: few; v_gene: TRBV28; d_gene: TRBD1; len: 13; j_gene: TRBJ1-1; CDR3aa: CASRMTGKTEAFF; CDR3nt: TGTGCCAGCAGGATGACAGGGAAAACTGAAGCTTTCTTT
abundance: -; v_gene: TRBV3-1; d_gene: -; len: 15; j_gene: TRBJ1-1; CDR3aa: CASSQAWGGNTEAFF; CDR3nt: TGTGCCAGCAGCCAAGCGTGGGGAGGGAACACTGAAGCTTTCTTT
abundance: -; v_gene: TRBV28; d_gene: TRBD1; len: 15; j_gene: TRBJ2-5; CDR3aa: CASSLIRQGRETQYF; CDR3nt: TGTGCCAGCAGTTTAATCAGACAGGGAAGAGAGACCCAGTACTTC
abundance: -; v_gene: TRBV27; d_gene: TRBD1; len: 13; j_gene: TRBJ2-7; CDR3aa: CASRADRGREQYF; CDR3nt: TGTGCCAGCAGGGCGGACAGGGGGCGCGAGCAGTACTTC
abundance: -; v_gene: TRBV24-1; d_gene: TRBD2; len: 16; j_gene: TRBJ2-5; CDR3aa: CATSDYLAGYQETQYF; CDR3nt: TGTGCCACCAGTGATTACCTAGCGGGGTACCAAGAGACCCAGTACTTC